This T cell receptor (beta chain) was obtained from a study of shared clonotypes between healthy human individuals. This clone has more than one count but fewer than ten. The donors, all of them Caucasian adults, lived in Nashville, Tennessee. TCRdb's table, derived via immunoSEQ multiplex PCR, lists solely in-frame clones and lacks some. The table lists 700,000 or so clones, more than 70% of them singletons. CDR1 and CDR2 from the germline V gene are SGHRS and YFSETQ. The CDR3 has 14 residues. Trimming left V 0 bases short and J 8 bases short, with 12 bases between. The sequenced sample was memory CD4+ T cells sorted from blood. The subset here: CD45RA-negative fraction. The clonotype originates from a woman aged 25 to 45 in good health. The chain combines TRBV5-1 with TRBJ2-1, with a possible D match to TRBD1 (5 bases). For the CDR3, the DNA is TGCGCCAGCAGCTTGGTTGGCAGGGTAGATGAGCAGTTCTTC. Its translation is CASSLVGRVDEQFF.